This T cell receptor beta chain was recorded in a study of cytomegalovirus exposure and HLA in healthy donors (dated by TCRdb to 2017 to 2019). Background on the whole study: An earlier analysis of some 600 of the donors reported approximately 300 Gb of sequence data and about 120 million unique TCR beta sequences obtained from around 190 million T cells. A separate validation cohort of more than 100 different subjects was used in addition to the approximately 640-subject first cohort. Class I and class II HLA loci were covered by the typing at four-digit resolution. An earlier analysis of several hundred of the donors applied high-throughput TCR beta sequencing to assess whether each TCR beta V gene segment acted as functional or pseudogenic. The study aimed to test whether signatures of past pathogen exposure could be identified by cataloging public T cell receptors. Genome-wide SNP genotypes for about 65% of the roughly 700 donors were used in a later genetic analysis, which treated that subset as a discovery cohort. Among about 370 genotyped donors of the cohort, an average of approximately 200,000 unique TCR beta nucleotide sequences was sequenced per donor, of which approximately 19% were non-productive. In the later analysis, no new phenotypic data were used to find candidate immune exposures; instead, reliance was placed on TCR beta sequences and their occurrence across donors. About five DR-DQ haplotypes were handled as single units for association and clustering, since linkage in the cohort was strong. Using immunosequencing, the study profiled T cell repertoires from 666 subjects and related those repertoires to cytomegalovirus serostatus. Typing coverage varied by locus: about 629-640 donors for A, B, C, DRB1 and DQB1; 522 for DQA1; around 570 for DPA1; approximately 490 for DPB1. A later analysis re-examined previously published TCR beta repertoires from about 700 donors and added high-resolution HLA genotyping to investigate patterns of TCR occurrence. Of the roughly 400 genotyped donors, less than 85% were placed in the genetic ancestry cluster associated with self-reported Caucasian donors. Donor age, sex, ethnicity and CMV serostatus were compiled together with the repertoire data. All discovery cohort repertoires had been generated using a single sequencing platform. To predict cytomegalovirus infection status, the study combined high-throughput TCR immunosequencing, statistical association of individual TCRs with disease status, and machine learning. Approximately 310 gigabases of sequencing data and approximately 84 million unique TCR sequences were included in an early release covering 500 to 750 HLA-typed donors. General findings and caveats noted by the study authors: Only TCR beta chains were sequenced in this cohort, and the absence of alpha or paired-chain data limited detectable features. Most CMV-associated TCR beta chains appeared to be HLA-restricted in a later analysis, and the HLA associations seemed to be driven largely by CMV exposure. A further reported finding was that TCR beta sequences accurately predicted the HLA-A and HLA-B alleles for most subjects in the first cohort. Across donors, most TCR sequences were observed very rarely, whereas some public TCRs were present in many individuals. Compared with the 666-donor mean, donors in an Asian-associated ancestry cluster had fewer N-insertions in productive TCRs, according to a later genetic analysis. A later analysis associated 16,951 TCR beta sequences with specific HLA alleles at a false discovery rate of 0.05. In a later analysis, HLA-associated TCR beta chains showed more clonal expansion and lower generation probabilities than non-associated chains that were equally common. CMV serostatus was the only immune exposure information available for the cohort. In an earlier analysis of approximately 590 of the donors, most TCR beta V segments appeared in productive rearrangements about 87% or about 30% of the time, broadly matching IMGT annotations. A later analysis found that TCR association rates varied across HLA loci, with DRB1 alleles showing the most associated TCRs and HLA-C alleles the fewest. Some IMGT-functional V segments, including TRBV6-2 and TRBV6-3, could not be distinguished by the 87-base-pair reads and were therefore excluded. A few of the identified cytomegalovirus-associated TCR beta chains were confirmed in vitro to be specific for cytomegalovirus antigens. Assigning TCR associations to individual alleles was difficult when HLA alleles, especially DR and DQ, strongly co-occurred. In both the original and validation cohorts, the classifier was reported to diagnose cytomegalovirus status with high specificity and sensitivity. Linkage disequilibrium might explain the correlated functional status among segregating V segments, but an unknown experimental factor could not be excluded. In a later genetic analysis, a missense DCLRE1C variant was associated with V-gene and J-gene trimming of TCR beta chains, and the association was replicated in an independent cohort. Several of the top co-occurrence clusters appeared to be linked to parvovirus B19, influenza, CMV and Epstein-Barr virus, according to a later analysis. The study gave a list of 150 to 200 TCR beta chains associated with cytomegalovirus. Because HLA typing was unavailable for some donors at each locus, only the typed subset was used in association tests. Because counts were too low, about 18 rarely observed V segments, including chromosome 9 orphons, were left out of the earlier analysis of several hundred of the donors. The authors suggested that the approach could potentially be generalized to other disease states and immunological phenotypes. A cluster of highly shared sequence variants was judged likely to represent a technical artifact of the sequencing pipeline. Sequencing depth was assumed to be roughly uniform across donors in the presence/absence analyses, though that assumption may not hold.

The cohort comprised 550 to 700 healthy bone marrow donors. At the time of sampling, every cohort member was nominally healthy, though immune exposures that went unrecorded were likely present. The donor tested CMV seronegative and was one of the 352 seronegative cohort members. A peripheral blood sample was collected from each donor, and TCR beta sequencing was performed on peripheral blood mononuclear cells. Genomic DNA was extracted from the blood cell samples with the Qiagen DNeasy Blood Extraction Kit. Libraries were made using the immunoSEQ multiplex PCR assay. A mixture of 60 forward primers for TCR Vbeta segments and 13 reverse primers for TCR Jbeta segments was used in the multiplex PCR. Amplification of the CDR3 region of rearranged TCR beta genes was performed with a multiplex PCR assay on genomic DNA. On the Illumina HiSeq System, the amplified TCR beta libraries were sequenced as 87-base-pair reads. For the original study's pipeline: A later analysis tallied around 80 million unique TCR beta chains across the 640 or so repertoires, and some 12 million of those chains were shared by two or more donors. To remove PCR and sequencing errors, raw reads were error-corrected and collapsed into unique sequences using a nearest-neighbor algorithm that merged closely related sequences. CDR3 sequences were aligned to IMGT reference sequences to assign V, D and J gene segments. For a sequence to be retained, a match of at least six nucleotides was required to both a V gene segment and a J gene segment. Rearrangements were called productive when the CDR3 lacked stop codons and stayed in frame with V and J; all others were non-productive. Following IMGT convention, CDR3 was defined as the stretch from the second conserved V-encoded cysteine up to the conserved J-encoded phenylalanine. The earlier analysis of fewer than 700 of the donors excluded sequences that lacked an unambiguous match to a single V gene segment. In an earlier analysis of 500 to 750 of the donors, V segments were called functional above 56.7% productive rearrangements and were called segregating when the between-donor standard deviation exceeded 5%. A statistical classification framework was built to diagnose cytomegalovirus status from the catalog of TCR beta chain sequences. A later analysis assigned V and J genes by comparing TCR nucleotide sequences with IMGT/GENE-DB human TR gene sequences. In a later analysis, CDR3 sequences and most-parsimonious VDJ recombination scenarios were assigned using the TCRdist pipeline. In a later analysis, each TCR beta chain was defined by its CDR3 amino acid sequence together with its V-gene family, and reads lacking a unique V-gene family were excluded. A later analysis removed 550 to 700 highly shared, low-generation-probability nucleotide sequences to deal with suspected cross-contamination and a sequencing artifact. In a later analysis, a clonal expansion index was calculated for each public chain from normalized within-repertoire ranks of inferred template counts. In a later analysis, generation probabilities were computed with a VDJ recombination model fitted to out-of-frame rearrangements, and the resulting probabilities were checked against IGoR. A later analysis scored TCR-TCR, TCR-HLA and TCR-CMV co-occurrence with hypergeometric tests, applying a repertoire-size bias correction to TCR pairs. In a later analysis, false discovery rates were estimated by permuting HLA or CMV assignments 20 times. A later analysis grouped co-occurring TCRs with DBSCAN, adding TCRdist sequence similarity when clustering within HLA-allele-positive subsets. For co-occurrence clustering, repertoires with fewer than 30,000 or more than 120,000 public chains were excluded, along with roughly five repertoires with anomalous nucleotide sharing. TCRdb took this table from immuneACCESS and kept in-frame rearrangements with V and J called. Such tables lack part of the clones; where checked against another copy, unresolved V genes explain under half of the gap, and the rest is unexplained. The V and J calls and clone size are taken from that table; D and trimming were inferred from the DNA. The sample contains tens of thousands of clones, about three quarters of them found a single time. 3% to 3.5% of the sample comes from the top ten.

As concerns this clone: There is no known antigen for this receptor. Base quality data are lacking; no much larger clone is found one base away.

From its cysteine to its phenylalanine, the CDR3 spans 14 amino acids. The entry retains the CDR3 DNA only, 42 bases that are in frame from base 1. From a lookup of the germline V gene, CDR1 and CDR2 are SGHVS and FQNEAQ. Trimming removed 5 bases from V and 6 bases from J, leaving 13 bases between the germline ends. Sequencing input: PBMCs. This receptor chain uses TRBV7-8 and TRBJ2-2; the D gene is perhaps TRBD2, on 5 matching bases. This TCR was recovered from a man between 18 and 35 years old in good health and CMV-seronegative. The CDR3 in this case is CASSIGLSAGELFF. The base sequence is TGTGCCAGCAGCATCGGACTCTCGGCCGGGGAGCTGTTTTTT.